This T cell receptor (beta chain) was profiled in a study of shared clonotypes between healthy human individuals. CDR3 size: 16 residues. Germline assignment: CDR1 SGHRS and CDR2 YFSETQ. With 4 bases clipped from V and 4 bases from J, the junction kept 8 bases outside the gene matches. It was 200 to 250 ng DNA, 30,000 or so T cell genomes, that sorted-subset replicate PCRs used. The data were produced by immunoSEQ multiplex PCR, yet TCRdb's version contains in-frame clones alone and is incomplete. The sample yields over 150,000 clones, approximately 61% seen once. The rearrangement joins TRBV5-1 to TRBJ2-1; 10 nucleotides match TRBD2. The sequencing input was memory CD4+ T cells sorted from blood. Subset given: CD45RA-negative fraction. The TCR was taken from a man younger than 45 in good health. CDR3 sequence: CASSPPLAGGYNEQFF. The CDR3 DNA sequence: TGCGCCAGCAGCCCCCCCTTAGCGGGGGGATACAATGAGCAGTTCTTC.